This TCR beta chain was identified during a study of vaccination and CD4 T cells after COVID-19. Study-wide background: Drawing of post-COVID samples took place a median approximately 100 days after diagnosis (range 35 to 161).

Trimming removed 6 bases at V and 5 bases at J, with 14 bases between. The length of the CDR3 is 15 residues. The V gene's germline CDR1 is SNHLY and CDR2 FYNNEI. A note on this clonotype: The target antigen is unknown.

The Oncomine TCR Beta short-read assay generated sequence data from the DNA of cultured CD4+ T cells. TCRdb re-analysed the PCR reads in MiXCR, keeping a single row per CDR3 protein. The sample consists of fewer than 15,000 distinct CDR3 sequences, 43% of them appearing once. Treatment of the sample: roughly ten-day PBMC culture with coronavirus spike peptide pools or control peptides (ViraFEST assay). Antigen-specific T cell expansion with peptide pools preceded TCR sequencing in the ViraFEST approach. The sequence derives from a human donor who had recovered from COVID-19. The sample consisted of CD4+ T cells from blood, cultured in vitro. The rearrangement joins TRBV2 to TRBJ1-6; D is unresolved. CDR3 protein: CASRVIGGNNSPLHF. The DNA for the CDR3 is TGTGCCAGCAGGGTAATAGGAGGCAATAATTCACCCCTCCACTTT. Together with reference TRBV2 and TRBJ1-6, the CDR3 gives the full variable domain: EPEVTQTPSHQVTQMGQEVILRCVPISNHLYFYWYRQILGQKVEFLVSFYNNEISEKSEIFDDQFSVERPDGSNFTLKIRSTKLEDSAMYFCASRVIGGNNSPLHFGNGTRLTVT.